This T cell receptor (beta chain) came from a study of PD-1 blockade in classical Hodgkin lymphoma. CDR1 and CDR2 (germline): LNHDA, SQIVND (reference sequence). Trimming shortened V by 3 bases and J by 2 bases, and 12 bases separated the two germline ends. The CDR3 covers 15 residues. TCRdb's copy holds only in-frame clones and misses some; the assay was immunoSEQ multiplex PCR. The table has tens of thousands of clones, approximately 70% seen once. Relapse was seen in all patients after autologous stem cell transplantation, and brentuximab vedotin exposure was variable. This clonotype was sampled from a human donor with classical Hodgkin lymphoma. Sample: peripheral blood mononuclear cells (PBMCs), taken at baseline. The chain is built from TRBV19 and TRBJ2-3; D is perhaps TRBD1 (6 bases). In DNA, the CDR3 is TGTGCCAGTAGTATTCCTACAGGGCCCACAGATACGCAGTATTTT. Translated, it gives CASSIPTGPTDTQYF.